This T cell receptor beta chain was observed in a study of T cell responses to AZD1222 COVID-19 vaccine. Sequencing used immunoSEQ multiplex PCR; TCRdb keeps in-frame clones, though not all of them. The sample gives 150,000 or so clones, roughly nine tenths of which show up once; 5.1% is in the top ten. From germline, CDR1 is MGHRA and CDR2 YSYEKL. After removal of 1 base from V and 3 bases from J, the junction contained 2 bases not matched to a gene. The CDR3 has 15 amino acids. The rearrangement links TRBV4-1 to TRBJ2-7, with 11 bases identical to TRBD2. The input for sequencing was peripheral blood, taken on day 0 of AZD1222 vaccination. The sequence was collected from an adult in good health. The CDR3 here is CASSQGGTSGYEQYF. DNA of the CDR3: TGCGCCAGCAGCCAAGGTGGGACTAGCGGCTACGAGCAGTACTTC.